Listed below are T cell receptor beta chains from one sample, sequenced in a study of molecular identifiers for immune sequencing clone quantification. TCRdb re-called the PCR reads through MiXCR, storing one row per CDR3 protein. There are 85,000 to 95,000 distinct CDR3 sequences in the sample; about 20% occur only once, and around 0.8% lies in the top ten. The sequencing sample was made of naive CD8+ T cells from blood, with Jurkat cell RNA spiked in. The origin of the receptors is a human donor in good health. Some libraries in this study had Jurkat cell RNA spiked in. Each CDR3 is given with its conserved first and last residue. D genes are given only for firm matches. Expanded clones are given a class, and other clones once, few, many or no size at all.

j_gene: TRBJ2-5
v_gene: TRBV7-9
d_gene: -
abundance: many
CDR3nt: TGTGCCAGCAGCTCCCCAGAGACCCAGTACTTC
CDR3aa: CASSSPETQYF

j_gene: TRBJ2-5
v_gene: TRBV30
d_gene: TRBD2
abundance: many
CDR3nt: TGTGCCTGGAGTCCATTCCCACTAGCGGAAGGGACCCAGTACTTC
CDR3aa: CAWSPFPLAEGTQYF

j_gene: TRBJ2-7
v_gene: TRBV6-2/TRBV6-3
d_gene: TRBD2
abundance: many
CDR3nt: TGTGCCAGCAGTTCCCTCCTAGCGACTAGCGGGAATATCGGCGAGCAGTACTTC
CDR3aa: CASSSLLATSGNIGEQYF

j_gene: TRBJ2-5
v_gene: TRBV9
d_gene: -
abundance: many
CDR3nt: TGTGCCAGCAGCGTAGCTGGGGTACTCGAGACCCAGTACTTC
CDR3aa: CASSVAGVLETQYF

j_gene: TRBJ2-7
v_gene: TRBV20-1
d_gene: TRBD2
abundance: many
CDR3nt: TGCAGTGCCCCGGGACTAGCGGTATCCTACGAGCAGTACTTC
CDR3aa: CSAPGLAVSYEQYF

j_gene: TRBJ1-1
v_gene: TRBV7-9
d_gene: -
abundance: -
CDR3nt: TGTGCCAGCAGCTTAGTTGTACCTCTCGGCACTGAAGCTTTCTTT
CDR3aa: CASSLVVPLGTEAFF

j_gene: TRBJ2-1
v_gene: TRBV6-2/TRBV6-3
d_gene: TRBD2
abundance: many
CDR3nt: TGTGCCAGCAGTTTGACTAGCGGGGGGTTTGAGCAGTTCTTC
CDR3aa: CASSLTSGGFEQFF

j_gene: TRBJ1-4
v_gene: TRBV19
d_gene: TRBD1
abundance: many
CDR3nt: TGTGCCAGTACCGATGAGGACAGGGGGAGCCGTGAAAAACTGTTTTTT
CDR3aa: CASTDEDRGSREKLFF

j_gene: TRBJ2-7
v_gene: TRBV9
d_gene: -
abundance: many
CDR3nt: TGTGCCAGCAGCGTCGGGGCAGGTTACGAGCAGTACTTC
CDR3aa: CASSVGAGYEQYF

j_gene: TRBJ2-3
v_gene: TRBV7-9
d_gene: TRBD1
abundance: -
CDR3nt: TGTGCCAGCAGAGTAGGGAGGTTTCGGACAGGGGGGGAAGATACGCAGTATTTT
CDR3aa: CASRVGRFRTGGEDTQYF

j_gene: TRBJ2-7
v_gene: TRBV29-1
d_gene: -
abundance: many
CDR3nt: TGCAGCGTTGGACCAAATCAGGGTAACGAGCAGTACTTC
CDR3aa: CSVGPNQGNEQYF

j_gene: TRBJ1-5
v_gene: TRBV19
d_gene: -
abundance: many
CDR3nt: TGTGCCAGTAGTATAGGAGGGCTGGATCAGCCCCAGCATTTT
CDR3aa: CASSIGGLDQPQHF

j_gene: TRBJ2-7
v_gene: TRBV6-5
d_gene: TRBD1
abundance: -
CDR3nt: TGTGCCAGCAGTCTAGGGGGCTCCTACGAGCTGTACTTC
CDR3aa: CASSLGGSYELYF

j_gene: TRBJ2-7
v_gene: TRBV27
d_gene: -
abundance: -
CDR3nt: TGTGCCAGCAGTACTTCCCCCGACCACGAGCAGTACTTC
CDR3aa: CASSTSPDHEQYF

j_gene: TRBJ2-7
v_gene: TRBV5-6
d_gene: -
abundance: many
CDR3nt: TGTGCCAGCAGCACCGGTTCTCGGGGGGCACTCTCCTACGAGCAGTACTTC
CDR3aa: CASSTGSRGALSYEQYF

j_gene: TRBJ1-1
v_gene: TRBV23-1
d_gene: TRBD1
abundance: many
CDR3nt: TGCGCCAGCAGTCTAGGGGAACGAACGTTGGAGGGGGCTCTTTCAGCTTTCTTT
CDR3aa: CASSLGERTLEGALSAFF

j_gene: TRBJ2-7
v_gene: TRBV4-2
d_gene: -
abundance: many
CDR3nt: TGTGCCAGCAGCCCATTGGGCCATCGAACCTACGAGCAGTACTTC
CDR3aa: CASSPLGHRTYEQYF

j_gene: TRBJ2-3
v_gene: TRBV20-1
d_gene: TRBD2
abundance: many
CDR3nt: TGCAGTGCTAGAGTACTAGCGGGGACAGTAGATACGCAGTATTTT
CDR3aa: CSARVLAGTVDTQYF

j_gene: TRBJ2-1
v_gene: TRBV4-3
d_gene: -
abundance: many
CDR3nt: TGCGCCAGCAGCCAAGAGGGTTTCGGTAGCTCCTACAATGAGCAGTTCTTC
CDR3aa: CASSQEGFGSSYNEQFF

j_gene: TRBJ1-1
v_gene: TRBV12-3/TRBV12-4
d_gene: TRBD1
abundance: many
CDR3nt: TGTGCCAGCAGTTTTTCGCAGGGGGACACTGAAGCTTTCTTT
CDR3aa: CASSFSQGDTEAFF

j_gene: TRBJ2-1
v_gene: TRBV27
d_gene: TRBD2
abundance: -
CDR3nt: TGTGCCAGCAGTTCGCCAGCGGGAGCTCAAAATGAACAGTTCTTC
CDR3aa: CASSSPAGAQNEQFF

j_gene: TRBJ1-2
v_gene: TRBV18
d_gene: TRBD1
abundance: many
CDR3nt: TGTGCCAGCTCACTACTCGACAGGGATGGCTACACCTTC
CDR3aa: CASSLLDRDGYTF

j_gene: TRBJ2-2
v_gene: TRBV6-1
d_gene: -
abundance: many
CDR3nt: TGTGCCAGCAGTGGTCCCATGGACCAGGAGACCGGGGAGCTGTTTTTT
CDR3aa: CASSGPMDQETGELFF

j_gene: TRBJ1-2
v_gene: TRBV29-1
d_gene: -
abundance: many
CDR3nt: TGCAGCACAACATCTGACAGGACAAATAACTATGGCTACACCTTC
CDR3aa: CSTTSDRTNNYGYTF

j_gene: TRBJ2-7
v_gene: TRBV6-1
d_gene: -
abundance: many
CDR3nt: TGTGCCAGCAGTGAGTTAGGGGACGAGCAGTACTTC
CDR3aa: CASSELGDEQYF

j_gene: TRBJ2-3
v_gene: TRBV28
d_gene: -
abundance: many
CDR3nt: TGTGCCAGCAGCCTGCGACAATTCACAGATACGCAGTATTTT
CDR3aa: CASSLRQFTDTQYF

j_gene: TRBJ2-2
v_gene: TRBV3-1
d_gene: TRBD2
abundance: many
CDR3nt: TGTGCCAGCAGCCCCCCTAGCGGGTTCACCGGGGAGCTGTTTTTT
CDR3aa: CASSPPSGFTGELFF

j_gene: TRBJ2-7
v_gene: TRBV5-6
d_gene: -
abundance: many
CDR3nt: TGTGCCAGCAGCCAGGGGATTTACATGTCCTACGAGCAGTACTTC
CDR3aa: CASSQGIYMSYEQYF

j_gene: TRBJ2-7
v_gene: TRBV6-6
d_gene: -
abundance: -
CDR3nt: TGTGCCAGCAGTTACTCGGATTGGGAGACCTACGAGCAGTACTTC
CDR3aa: CASSYSDWETYEQYF

j_gene: TRBJ1-4
v_gene: TRBV7-9
d_gene: -
abundance: many
CDR3nt: TGTGCCAGCAGCTTCGGGGGGTCCGATGAAAAACTGTTTTTT
CDR3aa: CASSFGGSDEKLFF

j_gene: TRBJ2-7
v_gene: TRBV11-2
d_gene: TRBD2
abundance: -
CDR3nt: TGTGCCAGCAGCTTCGGGGGGGGCCCCTCCTACGAGCAGTACTTC
CDR3aa: CASSFGGGPSYEQYF

j_gene: TRBJ1-5
v_gene: TRBV11-2
d_gene: -
abundance: many
CDR3nt: TGTGCCAGCAGCTTCGGAAGGGGCGCGGGGCAGCCCCAGCATTTT
CDR3aa: CASSFGRGAGQPQHF

j_gene: TRBJ2-3
v_gene: TRBV9
d_gene: TRBD2
abundance: many
CDR3nt: TGTGCCACAACCCCTTCGGCGGGGGGGTCGGCAGATACGCAGTATTTT
CDR3aa: CATTPSAGGSADTQYF

j_gene: TRBJ2-1
v_gene: TRBV6-6
d_gene: -
abundance: many
CDR3nt: TGTGCCAGCAGGCACCCGGGACTGATGACCAATGAGCAGTTCTTC
CDR3aa: CASRHPGLMTNEQFF

j_gene: TRBJ1-2
v_gene: TRBV19
d_gene: -
abundance: many
CDR3nt: TGTGCCAGTAGGACAGACGTTGGCTACACCTTC
CDR3aa: CASRTDVGYTF

j_gene: TRBJ2-3
v_gene: TRBV11-2
d_gene: TRBD2
abundance: many
CDR3nt: TGTGCCAGCAGTGGCGGGGGGCCGCAGTATTTT
CDR3aa: CASSGGGPQYF

j_gene: TRBJ2-3
v_gene: TRBV3-1
d_gene: -
abundance: many
CDR3nt: TGTGCCAGCAGCCAAGAAACAAAACCTACAGATACGCAGTATTTT
CDR3aa: CASSQETKPTDTQYF

j_gene: TRBJ2-3
v_gene: TRBV7-8
d_gene: TRBD1
abundance: many
CDR3nt: TGTGCCAGCGGACAGGGGGCGGCTACAGATACGCAGTATTTT
CDR3aa: CASGQGAATDTQYF

j_gene: TRBJ2-2
v_gene: TRBV4-2
d_gene: -
abundance: many
CDR3nt: TGTGCCAGCAGCCAAGAGAGTAGCGTCACCGGGGAGCTGTTTTTT
CDR3aa: CASSQESSVTGELFF

j_gene: TRBJ2-1
v_gene: TRBV28
d_gene: -
abundance: many
CDR3nt: TGTGCCAGCAGTTTATTGGGGGTCTCCTACAATGAGCAGTTCTTC
CDR3aa: CASSLLGVSYNEQFF

j_gene: TRBJ2-3
v_gene: TRBV28
d_gene: -
abundance: once
CDR3nt: TGTGCCAGCGGGCGGGACCGTAGGACGGATACGCAGTATTTT
CDR3aa: CASGRDRRTDTQYF

j_gene: TRBJ2-2
v_gene: TRBV5-1
d_gene: -
abundance: many
CDR3nt: TGCGCCAGCAGCTTGGCTATCGCGAACACCGGGGAGCTGTTTTTT
CDR3aa: CASSLAIANTGELFF

j_gene: TRBJ1-5
v_gene: TRBV12-3/TRBV12-4
d_gene: TRBD1
abundance: many
CDR3nt: TGTGCCAGCAGTGAATCGACAGGGGAGTGGGGCAATCAGCCCCAGCATTTT
CDR3aa: CASSESTGEWGNQPQHF

j_gene: TRBJ1-1
v_gene: TRBV25-1
d_gene: TRBD1
abundance: many
CDR3nt: TGTGCCAGCAGTGTAGGGACAGGAATGAACACTGAAGCTTTCTTT
CDR3aa: CASSVGTGMNTEAFF

j_gene: TRBJ2-5
v_gene: TRBV29-1
d_gene: -
abundance: many
CDR3nt: TGCAGCGCTGGGGGAGGGGGCGGCTTTGGTCTTGGGGAGACCCAGTACTTC
CDR3aa: CSAGGGGGFGLGETQYF

j_gene: TRBJ2-3
v_gene: TRBV4-1
d_gene: TRBD2
abundance: many
CDR3nt: TGCGCCAGCAGCCAATTCCCAGCGGGGGGCACAGATACGCAGTATTTT
CDR3aa: CASSQFPAGGTDTQYF

j_gene: TRBJ2-2
v_gene: TRBV7-9
d_gene: -
abundance: many
CDR3nt: TGTGCCAGCAGACCCGGGACAACTAACACCGGGGAGCTGTTTTTT
CDR3aa: CASRPGTTNTGELFF

j_gene: TRBJ1-1
v_gene: TRBV13
d_gene: -
abundance: many
CDR3nt: TGTGCCAGCAGCTTAGGGTTGGTTAACACTGAAGCTTTCTTT
CDR3aa: CASSLGLVNTEAFF

j_gene: TRBJ1-2
v_gene: TRBV25-1
d_gene: -
abundance: -
CDR3nt: TGTGCCAGCTGGGCTCCCGGGGCCGTTGGCTACACCTTC
CDR3aa: CASWAPGAVGYTF

j_gene: TRBJ2-7
v_gene: TRBV28
d_gene: TRBD2
abundance: many
CDR3nt: TGTGCCAGCCGATTAGCGGGGAATTACTACGAGCAGTACTTC
CDR3aa: CASRLAGNYYEQYF

j_gene: TRBJ2-7
v_gene: TRBV3-1
d_gene: -
abundance: -
CDR3nt: TGTGCCAGCAGCCCGCGGGTCGGAGAACACTCCTACGAGCAGTACTTC
CDR3aa: CASSPRVGEHSYEQYF

j_gene: TRBJ2-5
v_gene: TRBV14
d_gene: TRBD2
abundance: many
CDR3nt: TGTGCCAGCAGCCAAGATCTCGGGGCGGGAGGACTCCAAGAGACCCAGTACTTC
CDR3aa: CASSQDLGAGGLQETQYF

j_gene: TRBJ1-1
v_gene: TRBV7-2
d_gene: TRBD1
abundance: many
CDR3nt: TGTGCCAGCAGCTTGCCAGGGGGCATGAACACTGAAGCTTTCTTT
CDR3aa: CASSLPGGMNTEAFF